The entry below gives a single TCR beta chain sequence along with its context. This sample was included in a study of blood T cell repertoires in COVID-19. The overall study: Nucleic acid was either cDNA or gDNA, and it came from T cells, B-cell-depleted T cells, or PBMCs.

Germline lookup yields CDR1 LGHNA and CDR2 YNFKEQ. The V and J ends lost 0 bases and 4 bases, in that order; junction bases with no gene match: 3. The length of the CDR3 is 16 residues. As originally analysed: How many nucleated cells were present was estimated from reference gene primer amplification. The repertoire was sequenced with immunoSEQ multiplex PCR; TCRdb's copy has only in-frame clones and lacks some. From that table come the V and J calls and clone size; the DNA was used to work out D and trimming. Found here are some 320,000 clones, approximately 87% of them singletons; the top ten hold around 8%.

The chain uses TRBV4-2 and TRBJ2-1; TRBD1 aligns across 10 bases. The sequencing input was peripheral blood. This receptor was obtained from a woman between 50 and 59 years old who had recovered from COVID-19. The CDR3: CASSQDWDRGYNEQFF. The CDR3 DNA follows: TGTGCCAGCAGCCAAGACTGGGACAGGGGATACAATGAGCAGTTCTTC.